This TCR beta chain is from a study of technical replicates of blood from a few donors. Germline assignment: CDR1 MNHEY and CDR2 SVGAGI. Losses at the gene ends were 0 bases for V and 0 bases for J; bases not matched to a gene: 4. This CDR3 region has 16 residues. TCRdb's table, derived via immunoSEQ multiplex PCR, lists solely in-frame clones and lacks some. The repertoire consists of about 83,000 clones, with about 96% occurring once and the leading ten covering about 0.31%. The sequence was collected from a human donor in good health. The specimen sequenced was T cells isolated from PBMCs. The V gene is TRBV6-5, the J gene TRBJ2-7; 8 bases map to TRBD1. In DNA form, the CDR3 reads TGTGCCAGCAGTTACTCGACAGGGGAACTCTCCTACGAGCAGTACTTC. Its translation: CASSYSTGELSYEQYF.